The sequence of this T cell receptor (beta chain) was determined in a study of blood T cell repertoires in COVID-19. Study-level background: Spain, Italy and the United States supplied samples that represented acute and convalescent COVID-19. From T cells, B-cell-depleted T cells, or PBMCs came the material, which was cDNA or gDNA.

Original processing methods: Estimation of nucleated cell counts relied on the amplification of reference gene primers. Sequencing was performed with immunoSEQ multiplex PCR; in TCRdb, only in-frame clones are kept and a portion is missing. V, J and clone size are those of that table, while D and trimming were read from the DNA. The sample includes 75,000 to 95,000 clones, around 81% of them seen just once. The length of the CDR3 is 17 residues. Trimming took off 4 bases at V and 4 bases at J, with 17 bases between the two ends. Per germline, CDR1 SGHDN and CDR2 FVKESK. The chain uses TRBV14 and TRBJ2-6, with D possibly being TRBD1 (5 bases). This sequence was found in a man between 45 and 60 years old with acute or convalescent COVID-19. The sample consisted of peripheral blood. CDR3 amino acids: CASSRGHRNSGANVLTF. The CDR3 DNA reads as TGTGCCAGCAGCCGTGGACACCGCAACTCAGGGGCCAACGTCCTGACTTTC.